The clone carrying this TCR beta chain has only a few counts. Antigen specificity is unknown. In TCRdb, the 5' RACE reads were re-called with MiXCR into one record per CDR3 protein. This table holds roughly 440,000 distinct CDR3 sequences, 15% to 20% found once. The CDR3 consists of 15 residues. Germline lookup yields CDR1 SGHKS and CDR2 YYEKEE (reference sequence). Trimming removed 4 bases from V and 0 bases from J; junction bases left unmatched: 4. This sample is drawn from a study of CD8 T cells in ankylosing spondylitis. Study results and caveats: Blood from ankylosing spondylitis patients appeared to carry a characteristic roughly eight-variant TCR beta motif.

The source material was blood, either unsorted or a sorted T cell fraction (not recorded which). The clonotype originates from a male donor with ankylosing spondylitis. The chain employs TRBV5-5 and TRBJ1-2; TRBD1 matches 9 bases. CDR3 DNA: TGTGCCAGCAGCACGGACAGGGGAACTAACTATGGCTACACCTTC. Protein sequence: CASSTDRGTNYGYTF.